One and the same sample provided the 16 T cell receptor beta chains below, sequenced in a study of OX40 agonist ivuxolimab in advanced cancers. Only in-frame clones appear in the TCRdb table, and some are missing; sequencing was by immunoSEQ multiplex PCR. This sample has about 100,000 clones; approximately 87% occur once, and the top ten carry around 1.6%. Material: CD4+ or CD8+ T cells sorted from blood, obtained in a trial of the OX40 agonist ivuxolimab. The receptors stem from an adult with an advanced solid tumor such as melanoma, head and neck, liver or kidney cancer.

V and J are TRBV12-5 and TRBJ1-6, with 8 bases matching TRBD1. CDR3 length equals 17 residues. Per germline, CDR1 LGHNT and CDR2 FRNRAP. V was clipped by 1 base and J by 5 bases; unmatched bases: 7. CDR3 DNA sequence: TGTGCTAGTGGTTTGGGACAGGGGAAAAGCAATAATTCACCCCTCCACTTT. Amino acids: CASGLGQGKSNNSPLHF. The full variable domain, in which reference TRBV12-5 and TRBJ1-6 provide the parts outside the CDR3, is DARVTQTPRHKVTEMGQEVTMRCQPILGHNTVFWYRQTMMQGLELLAYFRNRAPLDDSGMPKDRFSAEMPDATLATLKIQPSEPRDSAVYFCASGLGQGKSNNSPLHFGNGTRLTVT.

In the case of this clone: The junction shows a germline mismatch at one end, possibly a read error. The chain links TRBV7-2 to TRBJ2-3; D tentatively fits TRBD1 or TRBD2 (5 bases each). Germline CDR1 is SGHTA and CDR2 is FQGNSA. The CDR3 length is 12 residues. In nucleotides, the CDR3 is TGTGCCAACAGCTTAGAGGGGCATACGCAGTATTTT. It encodes CANSLEGHTQYF.

V is TRBV7-9 and J is TRBJ2-5, with a weak D call TRBD2 (6 bases). This CDR3 contains 14 residues. Trimming cost V 5 bases and J 2 bases, with 12 bases left between them. Germline V lookup: CDR1 SEHNR, CDR2 FQNEAQ (reference sequence). The CDR3 reads CASSPSGRQETQYF. The CDR3 nucleotides read TGTGCCAGCAGCCCATCGGGGAGGCAAGAGACCCAGTACTTC.

The chain links TRBV6-6 to TRBJ2-1; weak D call: TRBD2 (6 bases). The CDR3 contains 15 residues. Germline lookup yields CDR1 MNHNY and CDR2 SVGAGI (reference sequence). The ends were cut back, 6 bases at V and 0 bases at J, with 12 bases in the middle. CDR3 protein: CASSLTRSSYNEQFF. CDR3 coding DNA: TGTGCCAGCAGCCTGACTAGAAGCTCCTACAATGAGCAGTTCTTC.

V usage is TRBV29-1 and J usage is TRBJ2-1, with TRBD2 identical over 11 bases. The V gene end was trimmed by 4 bases and the J gene end by 6 bases; junction bases not matched to a gene: 2. The CDR3 contains 13 residues. CDR1 is SQVTM and CDR2 is ANQGSEA in the germline V gene. CDR3: CSVGLAGTNEQFF. The CDR3 DNA follows: TGCAGCGTTGGACTAGCGGGGACCAATGAGCAGTTCTTC.

The V and J genes are TRBV5-4 and TRBJ2-1; 11 bases map to TRBD2. V shed 4 bases and J 3 bases; nucleotides not matched to a gene: 3. CDR3 length: 15 residues. Germline V lookup: CDR1 SGHNT, CDR2 YYREEE (reference sequence). CDR3 nucleotides: TGTGCCAGCAGCGGGGGACTAGCGGTCTACAATGAGCAGTTCTTC. This translates into CASSGGLAVYNEQFF.

The rearrangement links TRBV5-4 to TRBJ1-1; 7 positions match TRBD1. The J segment lost 4 bases and the V segment lost 4 bases, leaving 10 bases of the junction unmatched. This CDR3 spans 15 amino acids. Looked up from germline, CDR1 is SGHNT and CDR2 is YYREEE (reference sequence). The CDR3 spells CASSPRQGRGTEAFF. CDR3 DNA: TGTGCCAGCAGCCCGCGACAGGGAAGAGGCACTGAAGCTTTCTTT.

In its sample, this clone was seen once. CDR3 in DNA: TGTGCCAGCAGTTACGGGACTAACACTGAAGCTTTCTTT. Its translation is CASSYGTNTEAFF. V and J are TRBV6-6 and TRBJ1-1; D possibly corresponds to TRBD1 (5 bases). Trimming stripped 2 bases from V and 2 bases from J, with 6 bases between. The CDR3 is made up of 13 amino acids. Germline CDR1 is MNHNY and CDR2 is SVGAGI (reference sequence).

The CDR3 is CASSLSGTTGGDTQYF. CDR3 coding DNA: TGTGCCAGCAGTTTATCCGGGACTACGGGGGGAGATACGCAGTATTTT. The rearrangement joins TRBV27 to TRBJ2-3; TRBD2 matches at 7 bases. Germline loops: CDR1 MNHEY, CDR2 SMNVEV (reference sequence). The CDR3 length is 16 residues. Losses at the gene ends were 0 bases for V and 5 bases for J; bases not matched to a gene: 8.

The V and J genes are TRBV6-9 and TRBJ2-1, with 8 bases fitting TRBD2. This CDR3 region has 16 residues. Germline V gene data show CDR1 as MNHGY and CDR2 as SVAAGI. V lost 1 base and J lost 7; bases outside the gene matches: 9. The CDR3 spells CASSYYPSGFTNEQFF. CDR3 DNA sequence: TGTGCCAGCAGTTATTACCCTAGCGGGTTTACGAATGAGCAGTTCTTC.

This clone appeared once. The V call is TRBV9, the J call TRBJ1-2; 9 bases align to TRBD1. In germline, CDR1 is SGDLS, CDR2 YYNGEE. This CDR3 comprises 16 residues. V dropped 1 base and J dropped 2; count of bases not matched to a gene: 6. CDR3: CASSVTPGQGNYGYTF. The CDR3 region has the DNA TGTGCCAGCAGCGTAACCCCTGGACAGGGGAACTATGGCTACACCTTC.

The V call is TRBV18, the J call TRBJ2-3, with TRBD2 matching 8 bases. The CDR3 covers 18 residues. V lost 4 bases to trimming and J lost 2 bases; unmatched junction nucleotides: 14. Germline V gene data show CDR1 as KGHSH and CDR2 as LQKENI. The CDR3 DNA is TGTGCCAGCTCACTCCCGGGGCCAGCGGGAGCCGTCACAGATACGCAGTATTTT. The encoded protein is CASSLPGPAGAVTDTQYF.

This chain links TRBV7-6 with TRBJ2-7, with D perhaps matching TRBD1 (5 bases). Trimming removed 4 bases at V and 0 bases at J, with 7 bases between. The CDR3 consists of 13 residues. The V gene's germline CDR1 is SGHVS and CDR2 FNYEAQ. CDR3 in DNA: TGTGCCAGCAGCTACAGGAGCTCCTACGAGCAGTACTTC. Its translation: CASSYRSSYEQYF.

The chain links TRBV29-1 to TRBJ2-3; 11 bases align to TRBD2. This CDR3 is 15 amino acids long. V gave up 8 bases and J gave up 4 bases; unmatched junction bases: 11. Per the germline V gene, CDR1 is SQVTM and CDR2 is ANQGSEA. The CDR3 reads CSLQPTSGGSDTQYF. The CDR3 DNA is TGCAGCCTCCAGCCCACTAGCGGGGGATCAGATACGCAGTATTTT.

The table lists this clone with a few counts. The chain combines TRBV2 with TRBJ1-5; the D gene is possibly TRBD1 (5 bases). Germline V gene data show CDR1 as SNHLY and CDR2 as FYNNEI. The CDR3 runs 13 residues. V lost 6 bases and J 3 bases, leaving 9 bases between the germline ends. In DNA form, the CDR3 reads TGTGCCAGCAGCGGGACCTCCAATCAGCCCCAGCATTTT. It encodes CASSGTSNQPQHF. The full variable domain, rest sourced from reference TRBV2 and TRBJ1-5, is EPEVTQTPSHQVTQMGQEVILRCVPISNHLYFYWYRQILGQKVEFLVSFYNNEISEKSEIFDDQFSVERPDGSNFTLKIRSTKLEDSAMYFCASSGTSNQPQHFGDGTRLSIL.

This sequence joins TRBV4-1 and TRBJ1-5, with a tentative D call TRBD1 (5 bases). The CDR3 contains 17 residues. Trimming pared 0 bases from V and 2 bases from J, leaving 14 bases between. Germline-derived CDR1 and CDR2 are MGHRA and YSYEKL. CDR3 coding DNA: TGCGCCAGCAGCCAAGAAGGAGGCGGGGCACGCAATCAGCCCCAGCATTTT. This codes for CASSQEGGGARNQPQHF.